These 32 T cell receptor beta chains were sequenced from one sample in a study of T cells in Graves' hyperthyroidism and ophthalmopathy. Amplification targeted TCR beta CDR3 regions from RNA transcripts. Primed by the HTBI set, a first-round RT-PCR was run on the TCR CDR3. MiXCR, run by TCRdb on the multiplex PCR reads, gives a single entry per CDR3 protein. This table has approximately 400,000 distinct CDR3 sequences, around 16% appearing once. The sample consisted of blood. The receptors were sampled from a woman between 18 and 30 years old with Graves' hyperthyroidism.

V is TRBV5-1 and J is TRBJ1-1; 7 nucleotides align to TRBD1. The CDR3 is 15 amino acids. The germline V gene encodes CDR1 SGHRS and CDR2 YFSETQ. V was clipped by 5 bases and J by 3 bases; unmatched bases: 10. The DNA for the CDR3 is TGCGCCAGCAGACAAATCAGGGGGTTGGACACTGAAGCTTTCTTT. This sequence encodes CASRQIRGLDTEAFF.

At least ten counts were recorded for this clonotype. The chain uses TRBV20-1 and TRBJ2-5; weak D call: TRBD2 (6 bases). Trimming pared 3 bases from V and 5 bases from J, leaving 13 bases between. This CDR3 region has 13 residues. Germline V CDR1 and CDR2: DFQATT, SNEGSKA (reference sequence). The CDR3: CSARTASGETQYF. The CDR3 bases are TGCAGTGCTAGGACGGCCAGCGGGGAGACCCAGTACTTC.

This clonotype was seen at least ten times. The chain recombines TRBV7-9 with TRBJ2-7; 8 nucleotides match TRBD1. V was clipped by 5 bases and J by 2 bases; unmatched bases: 8. Per the germline V gene, CDR1 is SEHNR and CDR2 is FQNEAQ (reference sequence). CDR3 size: 15 residues. CDR3 amino acids: CASSAPDRDTYEQYF. The CDR3 bases are TGTGCCAGCAGCGCCCCGGACAGGGACACCTACGAGCAGTACTTC.

This clonotype was picked up a small number of times. The CDR3 region is CASSDPTGGTWEQYF. CDR3 DNA sequence: TGTGCCAGTAGTGACCCGACGGGGGGGACTTGGGAGCAGTACTTC. The chain joins TRBV19 to TRBJ2-7; TRBD2 aligns across 8 bases. The CDR3 runs to 15 residues. V shed 5 bases, J shed 7 bases, and the junction held 13 bases outside the gene matches. Germline V lookup: CDR1 LNHDA, CDR2 SQIVND (reference sequence).

This clonotype occurred many times. The chain combines TRBV9 with TRBJ1-1; D gene ambiguous. V was pared by 4 bases and J by 1 base, with 8 bases between. This CDR3 has 13 amino acids. The germline V gene encodes CDR1 SGDLS and CDR2 YYNGEE. The CDR3 is CASSKGSNTEAFF. CDR3 DNA: TGTGCCAGCAGCAAGGGATCGAACACTGAAGCTTTCTTT.

To note about this clonotype: A much larger clone sits a single nucleotide away, making a read error possible. This chain uses TRBV2 with TRBJ2-1; weak D call: TRBD2 (6 bases). Trimming removed 9 bases at V and 9 bases at J, with 21 bases between. Germline V gene data show CDR1 as SNHLY and CDR2 as FYNNEI. This CDR3 region has 14 residues. CDR3: CARQKLARRGEQFF. CDR3 nucleotides: TGTGCCAGGCAGAAGCTAGCCCGGCGGGGTGAGCAGTTCTTC.

This clonotype was counted ten times or more. This chain joins TRBV12-5 and TRBJ2-5; TRBD1 agrees at 8 bases. V dropped 7 bases and J dropped 3; count of bases not matched to a gene: 7. Germline CDR1 and CDR2: LGHNT and FRNRAP. There are 14 residues in the CDR3. CDR3 coding DNA: TGTGCTAGTGCCCGGACAGGGAAAGAAGAGACCCAGTACTTC. As protein: CASARTGKEETQYF.

The chain links TRBV5-1 to TRBJ2-7, with 9 bases fitting TRBD1. CDR1 and CDR2 from the germline V gene are SGHRS and YFSETQ. V trimming: 2 bases; J trimming: 3 bases; junction bases outside the gene matches: 9. This CDR3 is built from 16 residues. The CDR3 loop reads CASSFARQGVGYEQYF. CDR3 sequence (DNA): TGCGCCAGCAGCTTTGCCCGACAGGGGGTCGGCTACGAGCAGTACTTC.

There are many counts of this clonotype. The CDR3 nucleotides are TGTGCCAGCAGCTACTTTCCGGGGCGGGCCCGGGAGCAGTTCTTC. This gives the protein CASSYFPGRAREQFF. The chain employs TRBV13 and TRBJ2-1, with D possibly called TRBD1 or TRBD2 (5 bases each). Trimming shortened V by 4 bases and J by 10 bases, and 20 bases separated the two germline ends. CDR1 and CDR2 from the germline V gene are PRHDT and FYEKMQ (reference sequence). The CDR3 spans 15 residues.

The V and J genes are TRBV7-9 and TRBJ1-4; D is uncertain. The CDR3 sequence is 15 residues long. The germline V gene encodes CDR1 SEHNR and CDR2 FQNEAQ (reference sequence). V lost 8 bases and J 7 bases, leaving 20 bases between the germline ends. CDR3 coding DNA: TGTGCCAGCCAAGGAGGGTATGGTAGTGTTGAAAAACTGTTTTTT. Its protein product is CASQGGYGSVEKLFF.

This clonotype was seen many times. The chain uses TRBV20-1 and TRBJ1-2, with 11 bases that match TRBD1. This CDR3 is 16 amino acids long. V was clipped by 3 bases and J by 8 bases; unmatched bases: 14. The germline V gene encodes CDR1 DFQATT and CDR2 SNEGSKA (reference sequence). CDR3 region: CSASGGTGGNPRGYTF. CDR3 coding DNA: TGCAGTGCTAGTGGCGGGACAGGGGGGAATCCCAGGGGCTACACCTTC.

The V gene is TRBV19, the J gene TRBJ2-1; 13 bases fit TRBD2. With V trimmed by 5 bases and J by 8 bases, 6 bases remained unmatched. This CDR3 has 15 amino acids. Looked up from germline, CDR1 is LNHDA and CDR2 is SQIVND (reference sequence). The CDR3 loop reads CASSPGTSGNDEQFF. CDR3 DNA sequence: TGTGCCAGTAGTCCCGGGACTAGCGGGAACGATGAGCAGTTCTTC.

This chain links TRBV18 with TRBJ2-1; D is unresolved. V lost 0 bases, J lost 5 bases, and 11 bases lay in between. Germline values: CDR1 KGHSH, CDR2 LQKENI. The CDR3 spans 15 residues. The CDR3 protein is CASSPPIWGHNEQFF. DNA for the CDR3: TGTGCCAGCTCACCACCTATCTGGGGTCACAATGAGCAGTTCTTC. Full variable domain (missing parts from reference TRBV18 and TRBJ2-1): NAGVMQNPRHLVRRRGQEARLRCSPMKGHSHVYWYRQLPEEGLKFMVYLQKENIIDESGMPKERFSAEFPKEGPSILRIQQVVRGDSAAYFCASSPPIWGHNEQFFGPGTRLTVL.

V gene TRBV12-3 or TRBV12-4 combines with J gene TRBJ2-3; 12 bases fit TRBD2. The CDR3 runs 13 residues. Trimming cost V 11 bases and J 2 bases; bases outside gene matches: 2. This CDR3 is CAASGGVTDTQYF. DNA for the CDR3: TGTGCCGCTAGCGGGGGGGTCACAGATACGCAGTATTTT.

This clonotype has at least ten counts. This may come from a read error, since a much larger clone is one base off. The chain has TRBV7-3 and TRBJ2-1, with TRBD2 matching 8 bases. The germline V gene has CDR1 SGHTA and CDR2 FQGTGA. The trim removed 2 bases at V and 4 bases at J, leaving 7 bases unmatched. The CDR3 extends over 16 amino acids. The CDR3 reads CASSLWSGSPYNEQFF. DNA for the CDR3: TGTGCCAGCAGCTTATGGAGCGGGAGCCCATACAATGAGCAGTTCTTC. The full variable domain, completed using reference TRBV7-3 and TRBJ2-1, is GAGVSQTPSNKVTEKGKYVELRCDPISGHTALYWYRQSLGQGPEFLIYFQGTGAADDSGLPNDRFFAVRPEGSVSTLKIQRTERGDSAVYLCASSLWSGSPYNEQFFGPGTRLTVL.

This clonotype was seen many times. The chain links TRBV6-1 to TRBJ1-2; D is unclear. Trimming pared 5 bases from V and 3 bases from J, leaving 10 bases between. The CDR3 runs to 13 residues. Germline CDR1 reads MNHNS; CDR2 reads SASEGT. In nucleotides, the CDR3 is TGTGCCAGCAGTTACGGGCAGGACTATGGCTACACCTTC. This sequence encodes CASSYGQDYGYTF.

Ten or more counts support this clonotype. The chain is built from TRBV20-1 and TRBJ1-5; 7 nucleotides agree with TRBD1. Per germline, CDR1 DFQATT and CDR2 SNEGSKA (reference sequence). V was clipped by 6 bases and J by 7 bases; unmatched bases: 12. The CDR3 length is 14 residues. The CDR3 DNA is TGCAGTGCCGCCCTCGACAGGGAGGGCCAGCCCCAGCATTTT. Its protein product is CSAALDREGQPQHF.

V is TRBV9 and J is TRBJ2-3; 13 bases match TRBD2. Germline V gives CDR1 SGDLS, CDR2 YYNGEE. The CDR3 totals 16 residues. Germline trimming cut 4 bases from V and 0 bases from J; bases unmatched to any gene: 2. As DNA, the CDR3 is TGTGCCAGCAGCCGACTAGCGGGGGGTAGCACAGATACGCAGTATTTT. Translating gives CASSRLAGGSTDTQYF. Looking up the rest from reference TRBV9 and TRBJ2-3 gives the full variable domain: DSGVTQTPKHLITATGQRVTLRCSPRSGDLSVYWYQQSLDQGLQFLIQYYNGEERAKGNILERFSAQQFPDLHSELNLSSLELGDSALYFCASSRLAGGSTDTQYFGPGTRLTVL.

This clonotype occurred a few times. The V call is TRBV6-2 or TRBV6-3, the J call TRBJ1-5; D is unresolved. CDR1 and CDR2 from the germline V gene are MNHEY and SVGEGT. The CDR3 runs to 17 residues. V lost 7 bases and J 0 bases, leaving 19 bases between the germline ends. The CDR3 reads CASTLTRGGYSNQPQHF. Written as DNA, the CDR3 is TGTGCCAGCACCCTAACCCGGGGTGGGTATAGCAATCAGCCCCAGCATTTT.

In its sample, this clonotype was seen many times. The chain employs TRBV20-1 and TRBJ2-1, with 8 positions matching TRBD2. CDR3 length: 15 amino acids. Germline CDR1 DFQATT, CDR2 SNEGSKA (reference sequence). The trim removed 0 bases at V and 6 bases at J, leaving 7 bases unmatched. The CDR3 is CSARDFRGGPNEQFF. CDR3 nucleotide sequence: TGCAGTGCTAGAGATTTCCGGGGGGGCCCCAATGAGCAGTTCTTC.

In its sample, this clonotype was seen many times. The gene calls are TRBV7-3 and TRBJ2-1; a possible D gene is TRBD2 (6 bases). Trimming shortened V by 0 bases and J by 5 bases, and 14 bases separated the two germline ends. CDR3 size: 16 residues. Germline V gives CDR1 SGHTA, CDR2 FQGTGA. CDR3 sequence: CASSLTTSWGNNEQFF. CDR3 DNA: TGTGCCAGCAGCTTAACTACTAGCTGGGGAAACAATGAGCAGTTCTTC.

The chain links TRBV12-3 or TRBV12-4 to TRBJ2-7; possibly TRBD2 for D (6 bases). The CDR3 is made up of 15 amino acids. V was trimmed by 2 bases and J by 5 bases, leaving 16 bases between them. The DNA for the CDR3 is TGTGCCAGCAGTTTATGGCCGGGAGCCCAGCACGAGCAGTACTTC. It is translated as CASSLWPGAQHEQYF.

As regards this clonotype: With a much larger clone just one base away, this may be a read error. The missing conserved phenylalanine or tryptophan at the end of this CDR3 makes a read error likely. V is TRBV7-8 and J is TRBJ1-1, with D tentatively TRBD1 (5 bases). Trimming left V 5 bases short and J 3 bases short, with 16 bases between. CDR3 length: 15 residues. The germline CDR1 and CDR2 sequences are SGHVS and FQNEAQ. CDR3 residues: CASSQRGRAYTEAFL. CDR3 bases: TGTGCCAGCAGCCAAAGGGGTAGGGCGTACACTGAAGCTTTCCTT.

The genes are TRBV28 and TRBJ2-5; possible D gene TRBD1, 5 bases. Germline assignment: CDR1 MDHEN and CDR2 SYDVKM. Trimming left V 3 bases short and J 2 bases short, with 10 bases between. The length of the CDR3 is 14 residues. The CDR3 sequence: CASSFTGLQETQYF. The CDR3 coding sequence is TGTGCCAGCAGTTTTACAGGATTGCAAGAGACCCAGTACTTC.

This chain links TRBV15 with TRBJ2-6; unclear D gene. Germline assignment: CDR1 LNHNV and CDR2 YYDKDF (reference sequence). Between the trimmed V and J ends, which lost 0 bases and 1 base, there was a span of 19 bases. The CDR3 is made up of 20 amino acids. The CDR3 DNA reads as TGTGCCACCAGCAGAGATCTATCGGGTAGGGTAGGTTCTGGGGCCAACGTCCTGACTTTC. Its protein product is CATSRDLSGRVGSGANVLTF.

This clonotype came up many times. V is TRBV6-5 and J is TRBJ2-3; 7 nucleotides match TRBD2. The CDR3 covers 16 residues. Germline values: CDR1 MNHEY, CDR2 SVGAGI. V was clipped by 0 bases and J by 3 bases; unmatched bases: 6. CDR3 loop: CASSYSTGRITDTQYF. Here the CDR3 DNA reads TGTGCCAGCAGTTACTCAACCGGGAGGATTACAGATACGCAGTATTTT.

The table lists this clonotype with many counts. The chain links TRBV13 to TRBJ2-1; perhaps TRBD2 as D (6 bases). V was shortened by 1 base and J by 3 bases, with 10 bases between the two germline ends. The CDR3 length is 15 residues. Germline CDR1 is PRHDT and CDR2 is FYEKMQ (reference sequence). The CDR3 loop is CASSLAGDLYNEQFF. The CDR3 region has the DNA TGTGCCAGCAGCTTAGCGGGGGACCTCTACAATGAGCAGTTCTTC. The full variable domain, with the rest looked up from reference TRBV13 and TRBJ2-1, is AAGVIQSPRHLIKEKRETATLKCYPIPRHDTVYWYQQGPGQDPQFLISFYEKMQSDKGSIPDRFSAQQFSDYHSELNMSSLELGDSALYFCASSLAGDLYNEQFFGPGTRLTVL.

V usage is TRBV24-1 and J usage is TRBJ1-5, with 8 bases lining up with TRBD1. CDR3 length equals 18 residues. V lost 4 bases and J lost 1; bases outside the gene matches: 11. CDR1 KGHDR and CDR2 SFDVKD come from the germline V gene. The CDR3 bases are TGTGCCACCAGTGAGGGGGACAGGAAGGGAGGAAGCAATCAGCCCCAGCATTTT. Its translation: CATSEGDRKGGSNQPQHF.

This clonotype was recorded at least ten times. The genes are TRBV2 and TRBJ1-2; the match to TRBD1 covers 7 bases. Unmatched junction bases numbered 5, after V lost 5 bases and J lost 8 bases. Germline CDR1 SNHLY, CDR2 FYNNEI. The CDR3 loop spans 12 amino acids. CDR3 bases: TGTGCCAGCAGTCAAACAGGGGCCGGCTACACCTTC. Translated, it gives CASSQTGAGYTF.

V gene TRBV3-1 combines with J gene TRBJ2-5, with 9 bases matching TRBD2. The V gene end was trimmed by 4 bases and the J gene end by 5 bases; junction bases not matched to a gene: 17. The CDR3 runs to 18 residues. Looked up from germline, CDR1 is LGHDT and CDR2 is YNNKEL (reference sequence). The CDR3 DNA reads TGTGCCAGCAGCCCCCGCTGGAGCGGGGGGCCCGGCGGGGAGACCCAGTACTTC. It translates to CASSPRWSGGPGGETQYF.

This clonotype occurred a few times. This sequence joins TRBV29-1 and TRBJ1-3, with D unclear. The CDR3 has 14 residues. Germline CDR1 reads SQVTM; CDR2 reads ANQGSEA. V was pared by 6 bases and J by 0 bases, with 12 bases between. The CDR3 spells CSVGEGFSGNTIYF. CDR3 sequence (DNA): TGCAGCGTGGGAGAGGGATTCTCTGGAAACACCATATATTTT.

J is TRBJ1-2 and V is TRBV15; D is ambiguous. V lost 0 bases and J 4 bases, leaving 15 bases between the germline ends. Germline values: CDR1 LNHNV, CDR2 YYDKDF (reference sequence). CDR3 length: 16 residues. CDR3 nucleotide sequence: TGTGCCACCAGCAGAGATCGTCCGCTCGCCCCCTATGGCTACACCTTC. It codes for CATSRDRPLAPYGYTF.